One sample yielded the 28 T cell receptor beta chains listed below, sequenced in a study of CD8 T cells in Susac syndrome. Reverse transcription of 0.5 to 1 ug RNA used random hexamers. MiXCR, run by TCRdb on the immunoSEQ multiplex PCR reads, gives a single entry per CDR3 protein. The table records 100,000 to 150,000 distinct CDR3 sequences, over 75% of them present only once. Sequencing was done on a sample of CD8+ T cells from PBMCs. Receptor source: a human donor with multiple sclerosis.

This clonotype was seen once. This chain's CDR3 is CASRDPNEQFF. The CDR3 coding sequence is TGTGCCAGCAGGGACCCCAATGAGCAGTTCTTC. This chain uses TRBV5-4 with TRBJ2-1; D is unresolved. This CDR3 contains 11 residues. Germline loops: CDR1 SGHNT, CDR2 YYREEE (reference sequence). Trimming stripped 5 bases from V and 6 bases from J, with 6 bases between.

This chain uses TRBV5-4 with TRBJ2-7, with TRBD2 matching 10 bases. In germline, CDR1 is SGHNT, CDR2 YYREEE (reference sequence). The CDR3 sequence is 16 residues long. The J segment lost 0 bases and the V segment lost 4 bases, leaving 7 bases of the junction unmatched. This CDR3 reads CASSPTSGKSSYEQYV. The CDR3 DNA reads TGTGCCAGCAGCCCCACTAGCGGGAAGAGCTCCTACGAGCAGTACGTC.

This sequence joins TRBV11-2 and TRBJ2-2; 13 nucleotides match TRBD2. Germline values: CDR1 SGHAT, CDR2 FQNNGV. Unmatched junction bases numbered 14, after V lost 4 bases and J lost 3 bases. CDR3 length: 20 residues. CDR3 in DNA: TGTGCCAGCAGCTCCTCTGGACTAGCGGGAGTGGGTTGGGACACCGGGGAGCTGTTTTTT. The encoded protein is CASSSSGLAGVGWDTGELFF.

This clonotype was detected only a few times. The chain uses TRBV11-1 and TRBJ1-1; TRBD1 is a possible D gene (6 bases). Germline V CDR1 and CDR2: SGHAT, FQDESV (reference sequence). The CDR3 extends over 15 amino acids. Trimming cost V 4 bases and J 2 bases, with 14 bases left between them. The CDR3 is CASSSTLQGNTEAFF. As DNA, the CDR3 is TGTGCCAGCAGCTCGACCCTACAGGGTAACACTGAAGCTTTCTTT.

This clonotype has just one count. J is TRBJ1-2 and V is TRBV6-5; no clear D gene. The CDR3 is 16 residues long. Germline lookup yields CDR1 MNHEY and CDR2 SVGAGI. The V end lost 0 bases, the J end lost 4 bases, and 15 bases lay between the germline ends. This CDR3 reads CASSYSIYKFGYGYTF. The CDR3 DNA reads as TGTGCCAGCAGTTACTCGATATACAAATTTGGCTATGGCTACACCTTC.

The rearrangement joins TRBV4-2 to TRBJ2-1; a weak D match, TRBD2 (6 bases). V lost 4 bases to trimming and J lost 1 base, with 11 bases between them. The CDR3 has 15 residues. Germline V lookup: CDR1 LGHNA, CDR2 YNFKEQ. This chain's CDR3 is CASSPVGGSYNEQFF. In nucleotides, the CDR3 is TGTGCCAGCAGCCCTGTCGGGGGTTCCTACAATGAGCAGTTCTTC.

This rearrangement joins TRBV7-9 to TRBJ2-2, with 8 bases aligning to TRBD2. V gave up 4 bases and J gave up 5 bases; unmatched junction bases: 6. This CDR3 spans 15 amino acids. Germline lookup yields CDR1 SEHNR and CDR2 FQNEAQ (reference sequence). As DNA, the CDR3 is TGTGCCAGCAGCTCCCTCTCGGGGGGGACCGGGGAGCTGTTTTTT. Protein: CASSSLSGGTGELFF.

The chain combines TRBV4-1 with TRBJ2-7, with 7 bases aligning to TRBD2. The length of the CDR3 is 15 residues. Germline lookup yields CDR1 MGHRA and CDR2 YSYEKL. Trimming at V came to 1 base and at J to 3 bases, leaving 6 bases not matched to a gene. CDR3 residues: CASSQGPGGYYEQYF. In nucleotides, the CDR3 is TGCGCCAGCAGCCAAGGTCCGGGAGGTTACTACGAGCAGTACTTC.

The genes are TRBV7-9 and TRBJ1-1; tentative D call: TRBD1 (6 bases). V was cut by 4 bases and J by 1 base, with 7 bases left in between. The CDR3 has 13 amino acids. Germline loops: CDR1 SEHNR, CDR2 FQNEAQ (reference sequence). CDR3 protein: CASSSGQNTEAFF. In DNA, the CDR3 is TGTGCCAGCAGCTCGGGACAGAACACTGAAGCTTTCTTT.

The chain recombines TRBV12-3 or TRBV12-4 with TRBJ2-3; D remains ambiguous. The germline V and J ends were trimmed by 7 bases and 2 bases, with 10 bases remaining between them. The CDR3 is 13 residues long. The CDR3 loop is CASTYRATDTQYF. CDR3 DNA: TGTGCCAGCACTTACCGGGCCACAGATACGCAGTATTTT.

The chain links TRBV27 to TRBJ1-2, with D possibly TRBD1 on 6 matching bases. Trimming stripped 5 bases from V and 8 bases from J, with 15 bases between. This CDR3 has 13 amino acids. Germline V gene lookup returns CDR1 MNHEY and CDR2 SMNVEV (reference sequence). CDR3 sequence: CASSRQGRLGYTF. CDR3 in DNA: TGTGCCAGCAGTCGGCAGGGGAGGTTGGGCTACACCTTC.

The J gene is TRBJ1-1, the V gene TRBV20-1; D unresolved. Looked up from germline, CDR1 is DFQATT and CDR2 is SNEGSKA (reference sequence). This CDR3 has 12 residues. Trimming shortened V by 5 bases and J by 0 bases, and 7 bases separated the two germline ends. The CDR3 coding sequence is TGCAGTGCTGCTACCATGAACACTGAAGCTTTCTTT. Its translation: CSAATMNTEAFF.

This clonotype was seen just once. V gene TRBV19 combines with J gene TRBJ2-5; 8 bases fit TRBD2. Germline values: CDR1 LNHDA, CDR2 SQIVND (reference sequence). The CDR3 length is 17 residues. The V and J ends lost 6 bases and 3 bases, in that order; junction bases with no gene match: 15. Here the CDR3 reads CASSAWRGASTEETQYF. The CDR3 bases are TGTGCCAGTAGCGCCTGGCGGGGGGCATCAACCGAAGAGACCCAGTACTTC.

The rearrangement joins TRBV5-1 to TRBJ2-1; no firm D call. Germline CDR1 SGHRS, CDR2 YFSETQ. The CDR3 contains 15 residues. The V end lost 5 bases, the J end lost 4 bases, and 16 bases lay between the germline ends. CDR3 nucleotides: TGCGCCAGCAGGGTCGGAAGCCCTCTGTACAATGAGCAGTTCTTC. Its protein product is CASRVGSPLYNEQFF.

This chain joins TRBV21-1 and TRBJ2-6. TRBV21-1 is a pseudogene segment. The CDR3 is made up of 13 amino acids. DNA of the CDR3: TGTGCCAGCAGCCACTCTGGGGCCAACGTCCTGACTTTC. It translates to CASSHSGANVLTF.

The V and J genes are TRBV6-1 and TRBJ1-3; D unclear. CDR3 size: 14 residues. The V end was cut by 6 bases, the J end by 0 bases, with 9 bases between. Germline-derived CDR1 and CDR2 are MNHNS and SASEGT. The CDR3 DNA follows: TGTGCCAGCAGGATCCTGGGCTCTGGAAACACCATATATTTT. Translated: CASRILGSGNTIYF.

The chain uses TRBV19 and TRBJ2-7; D call uncertain. The V gene lost 7 bases and the J gene lost 2 bases, with 6 bases spanning the gap. The CDR3 is 11 residues long. Germline V gives CDR1 LNHDA, CDR2 SQIVND (reference sequence). Here the CDR3 DNA reads TGTGCCAGTAACGCTCCCTACGAGCAGTACGTC. It translates to CASNAPYEQYV.

This chain links TRBV27 with TRBJ1-2; no definite D call. CDR1 is MNHEY and CDR2 is SMNVEV in the germline V gene (reference sequence). This CDR3 region has 13 residues. The V gene lost 3 bases and the J gene lost 5 bases, with 10 bases spanning the gap. The CDR3 DNA reads TGTGCCAGCAGTTTGGGGAGTGGTTATGGCTACACCTTC. Translating gives CASSLGSGYGYTF.

This chain connects TRBV30 to TRBJ1-1; a possible D gene is TRBD1 (6 bases). Trimming shortened V by 0 bases and J by 5 bases, and 13 bases separated the two germline ends. Per germline, CDR1 GTSNPN and CDR2 SVGIG (reference sequence). CDR3 length equals 14 residues. Here the CDR3 reads CAWSVAQGLTEAFF. CDR3 bases: TGTGCCTGGAGTGTCGCGCAGGGGTTGACTGAAGCTTTCTTT.

J is TRBJ2-3 and V is TRBV6-2 or TRBV6-3, with 11 nucleotides matching TRBD2. CDR3 length: 20 residues. Germline CDR1 is MNHEY and CDR2 is SVGEGT. Losses at the gene ends were 0 bases for V and 3 bases for J; bases not matched to a gene: 14. CDR3 amino acids: CASSYSFNAGTSGFTDTQYF. CDR3 sequence (DNA): TGTGCCAGCAGTTACTCTTTTAATGCTGGGACTAGCGGATTTACAGATACGCAGTATTTT.

The chain joins TRBV29-1 to TRBJ1-1; no firm D call. The germline gives CDR1 SQVTM, CDR2 ANQGSEA. The V end was cut by 0 bases, the J end by 7 bases, with 24 bases between. The CDR3 contains 17 residues. The CDR3 is CSVEDPGSGGRDFEAFF. The CDR3 bases are TGCAGCGTTGAAGATCCCGGGTCGGGAGGGCGTGACTTTGAAGCTTTCTTT.

The chain has TRBV27 and TRBJ2-7, with D possibly matching TRBD2 (5 bases). The V gene lost 6 bases and the J gene lost 2 bases, with 20 bases spanning the gap. Looked up from germline, CDR1 is MNHEY and CDR2 is SMNVEV (reference sequence). This CDR3 has 16 residues. The CDR3 is CASSPSSGRETYEQYF. CDR3 DNA: TGTGCCAGCAGCCCTAGCTCGGGTCGAGAAACCTACGAGCAGTACTTC.

Only one count was recorded for this clonotype. Written as DNA, the CDR3 is TGTGCCAGCAGTTTAGGGGTGATCAATGAGCAGTTCTTC. It encodes CASSLGVINEQFF. The chain is built from TRBV27 and TRBJ2-1; D is ambiguous. The CDR3 has 13 amino acids. The germline CDR1 and CDR2 sequences are MNHEY and SMNVEV (reference sequence). The V gene lost 2 bases and the J gene lost 6 bases, with 8 bases spanning the gap.

The V and J genes are TRBV12-3 or TRBV12-4 and TRBJ2-5; TRBD1 is a possible D gene (5 bases). The CDR3 has 13 amino acids. Trimming shortened V by 3 bases and J by 5 bases, and 10 bases separated the two germline ends. The CDR3: CASSLTVRETQYF. CDR3 sequence (DNA): TGTGCCAGCAGTTTGACAGTCCGGGAGACCCAGTACTTC.

V and J are TRBV11-3 and TRBJ2-3; D is tentatively TRBD1 or TRBD2 (5 bases each). The CDR3 is made up of 16 amino acids. Germline CDR1 SGHNT, CDR2 YENEEA. V gave up 6 bases and J gave up 1 base, with 17 bases separating them. The CDR3 loop is CASRGARGSRTDTQYF. The CDR3 DNA is TGTGCCAGCAGAGGGGCCCGGGGCAGCCGCACAGATACGCAGTATTTT.

On this clonotype itself: An end of the junction does not agree with germline; a read error may underlie this. This chain links TRBV7-7 with TRBJ2-3, with D perhaps matching TRBD1 or TRBD2 (5 bases each). The CDR3 consists of 13 residues. Per germline, CDR1 SSHAT and CDR2 FNYEAQ (reference sequence). This chain's CDR3 is CASSWDSTDTQYF. In nucleotides, the CDR3 is TGTGCTAGCAGCTGGGACAGCACAGATACGCAGTATTTT.

In its sample, this clonotype was seen a few times. This chain links TRBV5-1 with TRBJ2-1, with 8 bases identical to TRBD2. V gave up 3 bases and J gave up 6 bases; unmatched junction bases: 11. The CDR3 has 16 residues. Per germline, CDR1 SGHRS and CDR2 YFSETQ. CDR3: CASSWVSLAASNEQFF. The CDR3 DNA is TGCGCCAGCAGCTGGGTCTCACTAGCGGCATCCAATGAGCAGTTCTTC.

This chain uses TRBV27 with TRBJ2-3; D gene uncertain. The CDR3 has 14 amino acids. Germline V CDR1 and CDR2: MNHEY, SMNVEV (reference sequence). V was clipped by 5 bases and J by 2 bases, with 11 bases between them. The CDR3 DNA follows: TGTGCCAGCAGTCCAAACCCATACACAGATACGCAGTATTTT. Translated: CASSPNPYTDTQYF.